This T cell receptor beta chain was found in a study of spatial heterogeneity in lung cancer. About the research overall: In the raw reads, each unique TCR and UMI combination was present more than ten times on average. Study results and limitations: Compared with follow-up, resection was when ubiquitous expanded tumor TCRs appeared in blood more.

This clonotype was counted a few times. No antigen is known for it. TCRdb re-called the 5' RACE reads through MiXCR, storing one row per CDR3 protein. The table has roughly 82,000 distinct CDR3 sequences, about 12% seen once. The CDR3 extends over 12 amino acids. V lost 6 bases to trimming and J lost 8 bases, with 10 bases between them. Per the germline V gene, CDR1 is MDHEN and CDR2 is SYDVKM. Specified time point: sample taken at primary tumor resection. Sequencing of whole RNA from tumor, nontumor lung or frozen PBMC involved no sorting. The donors were 72 patients with non-small cell lung cancer that was early-stage and untreated.

The material was PBMCs, obtained at surgery. The gene calls are TRBV28 and TRBJ1-4, with D unclear. This clonotype was sampled from a male donor with early-stage non-small cell lung cancer. Here the CDR3 reads CASSGQKEKLFF. The CDR3 DNA reads TGTGCCAGCAGCGGCCAGAAGGAAAAACTGTTTTTT.